This T cell receptor beta chain was sequenced in a study of CXCR3-negative and CXCR3-positive naive CD8 T cells. General study points: Memory CD8+ cells showed much lower diversity, while both naive subsets were comparably high.

Libraries of TRB cDNA were made by 5' RACE and carried UMIs. TCRdb re-called the 5' RACE reads, yielding one record per CDR3 amino acid sequence without DNA. The sample table sets out about 9,000 distinct CDR3 sequences. CDR3 length equals 14 residues. In terms of frequency, this clonotype is medium-sized. Its antigen is unknown. The V gene is TRBV12-3 or TRBV12-4, the J gene TRBJ1-2. The sample was naive CXCR3- CD8+ T cells from blood. Subset defined: CD45RO-CCR7+CD27+CD95- naive CD8+ T cells lacking CXCR3 (TNR3-). The receptor's source is a human donor in good health. Some clones in this sample may be carry-over from other donors' samples. CDR3 sequence: CASRRDFPNYGYTF.